This record covers a single T cell receptor (beta chain). There are 15 residues in the CDR3. V dropped 1 base and J dropped 7 bases, with 14 bases sitting between them. Per germline, CDR1 LNHDA and CDR2 SQIVND (reference sequence). The sample originates from a study of cytomegalovirus exposure and HLA in healthy donors. With 60 Vbeta and 13 Jbeta primers, the PCR was carried out. Clones were read by immunoSEQ multiplex PCR, and TCRdb kept only the in-frame ones, dropping some. The sample comprises about 130,000 clones, 82% of which are singletons, and about 8.1% rests with the top ten. This receptor was taken from a woman aged 50 to 65 in good health and CMV-seropositive. Sample: PBMCs. The chain has TRBV19 and TRBJ2-1; D may be TRBD2 (6 bases). CDR3 in DNA: TGTGCCAGTAGTATAGGCGGGGCGTATGCGAATGAGCAGTTCTTC. It translates to CASSIGGAYANEQFF.